These 31 T cell receptor beta chains came from one sample sequenced in a study of monozygotic twins with inflammatory bowel disease. With the 5' RACE reads reprocessed, TCRdb shows one record per CDR3 protein and no DNA. This sample's table has fewer than 450,000 distinct CDR3 sequences. The sample taken for sequencing was blood. These receptor sequences come from a human donor with ulcerative colitis or Crohn's disease, or a healthy co-twin of an affected twin (not recorded which).

The gene calls are TRBV5-4 and TRBJ2-7; TCRdb picks TRBD2, but there is no DNA to check that call. Germline V gene lookup returns CDR1 SGHNT and CDR2 YYREEE (reference sequence). This CDR3 spans 13 amino acids. CDR3 region: CATAERGFYEQYF.

The rearrangement joins TRBV7-6 to TRBJ2-1; TCRdb's D call, TRBD1, is unchecked because there is no DNA. Germline CDR1 is SGHVS and CDR2 is FNYEAQ. CDR3 size: 14 residues. The CDR3 reads CASSPGTYGDEQFF.

The rearrangement uses TRBV4-3 and TRBJ2-7. Germline V gene sequence: CDR1 LGHNA, CDR2 YSLEER. This CDR3 contains 13 residues. The CDR3 loop is CASSRGSAYEQYF.

The rearrangement links TRBV15 to TRBJ1-5; the D call from TCRdb, TRBD1, cannot be confirmed without DNA. CDR1 and CDR2 (germline): LNHNV, YYDKDF (reference sequence). This CDR3 contains 15 residues. The CDR3 protein is CATSRDRGVGQPQHF.

The chain recombines TRBV4-3 with TRBJ2-5; absent DNA, TCRdb's TRBD2 call cannot be checked. Germline lookup yields CDR1 LGHNA and CDR2 YSLEER. CDR3 length: 15 residues. The CDR3 here is CASSQEPSGEETQYF.

This chain joins TRBV19 and TRBJ2-1; TCRdb picks TRBD1, but there is no DNA to check that call. CDR1 and CDR2 from the germline V gene are LNHDA and SQIVND (reference sequence). The CDR3 is 15 amino acids. The CDR3: CASSMTSGGYNEQFF.

The chain recombines TRBV29-1 with TRBJ2-7; TCRdb's D call, TRBD1, is unchecked because there is no DNA. CDR1 and CDR2 from the germline V gene are SQVTM and ANQGSEA. The CDR3 has 13 residues. This CDR3 is CSVAGTTAYEQYF.

The CDR3: CASTLMGWHTEAFF. The chain employs TRBV19 and TRBJ1-1; without DNA, the TCRdb call of TRBD1 cannot be checked. The CDR3 is made up of 14 amino acids. The germline gives CDR1 LNHDA, CDR2 SQIVND (reference sequence). The full variable domain, rest sourced from reference TRBV19 and TRBJ1-1, is DGGITQSPKYLFRKEGQNVTLSCEQNLNHDAMYWYRQDPGQGLRLIYYSQIVNDFQKGDIAEGYSVSREKKESFPLTVTSAQKNPTAFYLCASTLMGWHTEAFFGQGTRLTVV.

J is TRBJ2-5 and V is TRBV20-1; with no DNA, the TCRdb D assignment of TRBD2 cannot be verified. CDR1 and CDR2 from the germline V gene are DFQATT and SNEGSKA (reference sequence). The CDR3 consists of 14 residues. The CDR3 loop reads CSARDGLPAQAQYF.

CDR3: CASSHSQGTYEQYF. V and J are TRBV12-3 or TRBV12-4 and TRBJ2-7; TCRdb returns TRBD1, unconfirmable since there is no DNA. The CDR3 consists of 14 residues.

The V and J genes are TRBV5-1 and TRBJ2-2; TCRdb picks TRBD1, but there is no DNA to check that call. The CDR3 is made up of 15 amino acids. Germline values: CDR1 SGHRS, CDR2 YFSETQ. The CDR3 here is CASSYGGDNTGELFF.

The chain carries TRBV20-1 and TRBJ2-7. Germline-derived CDR1 and CDR2 are DFQATT and SNEGSKA (reference sequence). The CDR3 consists of 11 residues. The CDR3 here is CSPTSKYEQYF.

The rearrangement links TRBV11-2 to TRBJ2-5; TCRdb's D call, TRBD2, is unchecked because there is no DNA. Germline assignment: CDR1 SGHAT and CDR2 FQNNGV. The CDR3 is 14 amino acids. The CDR3 protein is CASSPTSGAETQYF.

V and J are TRBV6-2 or TRBV6-3 and TRBJ2-2; TCRdb proposes TRBD2, but this gene call is untestable without DNA. From germline, CDR1 is MNHEY and CDR2 SVGEGT. CDR3 size: 19 residues. CDR3 protein: CASSYSPRLAGGNTGELFF.

This chain connects TRBV2 to TRBJ1-3; TCRdb gives TRBD1 as the D gene, but with no DNA this cannot be confirmed. Germline assignment: CDR1 SNHLY and CDR2 FYNNEI. The length of the CDR3 is 15 residues. CDR3 region: CASSKDSHSGNTIYF.

The chain employs TRBV12-3 or TRBV12-4 and TRBJ2-1; TCRdb calls TRBD1, which cannot be checked without DNA. The CDR3 covers 15 residues. CDR3 protein: CASALPGHYGNEQFF.

The chain has TRBV19 and TRBJ2-7; there is no DNA to check the TCRdb D call of TRBD2. The CDR3 runs to 14 residues. CDR1 and CDR2 (germline): LNHDA, SQIVND (reference sequence). The CDR3 region is CASSSGALSGEQYF.

The chain couples TRBV11-2 to TRBJ2-7; there is no DNA to check the TCRdb D call of TRBD1. The CDR3 loop spans 15 amino acids. CDR1 SGHAT and CDR2 FQNNGV come from the germline V gene. The CDR3 reads CASSPALGLLSEQYF.

The chain links TRBV9 to TRBJ2-7; the D call of TRBD1 rests on TCRdb alone, since no DNA is present to check it. This CDR3 is 15 amino acids long. Germline values: CDR1 SGDLS, CDR2 YYNGEE. CDR3 sequence: CASSVGQTTTYEQYF.

The J gene is TRBJ2-7, the V gene TRBV12-3 or TRBV12-4; the D call of TRBD1 rests on TCRdb alone, since no DNA is present to check it. The CDR3 spans 15 residues. The CDR3: CASRATGTLSQEQYF.

The V gene is TRBV21-1, the J gene TRBJ1-5; TCRdb designates TRBD1, a call that cannot be tested without DNA. TRBV21-1 is deemed a pseudogene. The length of the CDR3 is 19 residues. The CDR3 spells CASSKVRKTGGVLGPPQHF.

The chain carries TRBV20-1 and TRBJ2-7; the TCRdb D gene call, TRBD1, has no DNA to confirm it. CDR1 DFQATT and CDR2 SNEGSKA come from the germline V gene (reference sequence). The CDR3 spans 15 residues. The CDR3 here is CSARERTGTEYEQYF.

The CDR3 loop is CASSHSGGYEQYF. This rearrangement joins TRBV5-7 to TRBJ2-7; without DNA, the TCRdb call of TRBD2 cannot be checked. TRBV5-7 is an ORF, with its function uncertain. The CDR3 contains 13 residues.

The chain carries TRBV24-1 and TRBJ2-5; TCRdb names TRBD1, which stays unverified in the absence of DNA. The CDR3 runs 17 residues. Germline CDR1 KGHDR, CDR2 SFDVKD. The CDR3 is CATSDSPGTGDQETQYF.

The chain couples TRBV7-3 to TRBJ2-3. Germline assignment: CDR1 SGHTA and CDR2 FQGTGA. The CDR3 covers 14 residues. CDR3 residues: CASSLIPSTDTQYF.

V and J are TRBV19 and TRBJ2-7; TCRdb reports TRBD2, a call that lacks DNA to check it against. The CDR3 is made up of 15 amino acids. CDR1 LNHDA and CDR2 SQIVND come from the germline V gene (reference sequence). The CDR3 loop is CASKETGGWGYEQYF.

The V gene is TRBV12-3 or TRBV12-4, the J gene TRBJ2-1; the D call of TRBD1 rests on TCRdb alone, since no DNA is present to check it. CDR3 size: 16 residues. This chain's CDR3 is CASRMPGTGLYNEQFF.

This chain connects TRBV7-9 to TRBJ1-2. Germline V gives CDR1 SEHNR, CDR2 FQNEAQ (reference sequence). This CDR3 spans 16 amino acids. The CDR3 sequence: CASSLAIQRPNYGYTF.

The chain has TRBV6-1 and TRBJ2-7; TCRdb picks TRBD1, but there is no DNA to check that call. Germline CDR1 is MNHNS and CDR2 is SASEGT. The CDR3 length is 17 residues. The CDR3 sequence is CASSSPGQGRVSHEQYF.

The chain joins TRBV20-1 to TRBJ2-1; TCRdb's D call, TRBD2, is unchecked because there is no DNA. The germline gives CDR1 DFQATT, CDR2 SNEGSKA (reference sequence). This CDR3 is built from 14 residues. The CDR3 reads CSATGGAFYNEQFF.

The genes are TRBV5-1 and TRBJ2-3; TCRdb's D call, TRBD2, is unchecked because there is no DNA. CDR1 and CDR2 (germline): SGHRS, YFSETQ. The CDR3 contains 16 residues. CDR3 protein: CASSLERGASTDTQYF. Combining the CDR3 with reference TRBV5-1 and TRBJ2-3 gives the whole variable domain KAGVTQTPRYLIKTRGQQVTLSCSPISGHRSVSWYQQTPGQGLQFLFEYFSETQRNKGNFPGRFSGRQFSNSRSEMNVSTLELGDSALYLCASSLERGASTDTQYFGPGTRLTVL.